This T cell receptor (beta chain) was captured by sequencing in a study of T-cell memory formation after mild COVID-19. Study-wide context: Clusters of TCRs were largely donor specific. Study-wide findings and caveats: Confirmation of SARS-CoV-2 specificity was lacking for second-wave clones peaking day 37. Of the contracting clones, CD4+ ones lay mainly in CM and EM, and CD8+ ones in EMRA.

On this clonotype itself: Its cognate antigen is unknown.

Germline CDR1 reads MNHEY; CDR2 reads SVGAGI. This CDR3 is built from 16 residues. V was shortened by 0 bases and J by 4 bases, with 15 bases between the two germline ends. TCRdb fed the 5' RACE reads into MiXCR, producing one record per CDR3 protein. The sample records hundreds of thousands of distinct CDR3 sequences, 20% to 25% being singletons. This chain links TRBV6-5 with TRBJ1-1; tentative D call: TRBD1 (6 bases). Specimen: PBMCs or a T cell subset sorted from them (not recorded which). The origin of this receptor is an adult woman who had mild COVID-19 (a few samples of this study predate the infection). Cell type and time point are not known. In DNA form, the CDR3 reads TGTGCCAGCAGTTACTCGCGACAGGAATTTCTCACTGAAGCTTTCTTT. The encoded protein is CASSYSRQEFLTEAFF.